Below, one TCR beta chain is given with its context. The data were taken from a study of blood T cells in healthy people across ages. From germline, CDR1 is DFQATT and CDR2 SNEGSKA (reference sequence). The CDR3 is 15 amino acids. Trimming took off 0 bases at V and 7 bases at J, with 18 bases between the two ends. For the second PCR, which ran for 7 to 11 cycles, a sample-barcoded 5' primer and a J-beta primer mix were used. Each CDR3 protein gets one entry after TCRdb re-called the 5' RACE reads with MiXCR. The sample records fewer than 1,000,000 distinct CDR3 sequences, about 45% being singletons. The rearrangement uses TRBV20-1 and TRBJ1-1; D possibly corresponds to TRBD1 (6 bases). The sequence was collected from an older man in good health. Specimen: blood. CDR3 in amino acids: CSARDPGGSGFEAFF. Written as DNA, the CDR3 is TGCAGTGCTAGAGACCCCGGGGGCAGCGGGTTTGAAGCTTTCTTT.